The present T cell receptor beta chain was sequenced within a study of T cells after yellow fever vaccination. Study-level points and caveats: Researchers noted that a small share of clonotypes showed up in both CD4 and CD8 compartments. Any FACS-sorted repertoire could hold abundant clonotypes that contaminate it from the bulk population.

Synthesis of TCR cDNA relied on 5'RACE template switching, which attached a universal primer site and UMIs. Each CDR3 protein gets one entry after TCRdb re-called the 5' RACE reads with MiXCR. Of about 550,000 distinct CDR3 sequences in the sample, under 25% were seen once. V shed 4 bases and J 6 bases; nucleotides not matched to a gene: 7. The germline gives CDR1 SGHTS, CDR2 YDEGEE. The CDR3 spans 14 residues. This clonotype was counted ten times or more. Its antigen is still unknown. This specimen was PBMCs, taken 15 days after the yellow fever booster vaccination. The receptor was isolated from a man aged 30 to 39 who received the YFV17D yellow fever vaccine. The rearrangement uses TRBV5-8 and TRBJ2-3, with 8 bases fitting TRBD2. CDR3 in DNA: TGTGCCAGCAGCCCGCCCGGGGGGGCGGATACGCAGTATTTT. This encodes CASSPPGGADTQYF.